This T cell receptor (beta chain) was found in a study of identical twins (dated by TCRdb to the mid-2010s). Context from the whole study: The study deep-sequenced TCR alpha and beta repertoires from monozygotic twins, unrelated adults of various ages and cord blood to test whether fetal clonotypes persist. To rule out contamination, replicate twin experiments were performed at different times with different library preparation protocols.

Broader findings and caveats from the paper: In beta out-of-frame sequences, excess twin sharing was weaker, because having fewer shared sequences lowered the signal-to-noise ratio. Abundant cord blood beta clonotypes carried fewer insertions; young adult naive repertoires showed a weaker similar trend, while memory repertoires showed none. Invariant T cells such as MAIT and iNKT could partly confound zero-insertion analyses, although diverse VJ usage argued against such confounding for most clonotypes. Out-of-frame TCR alpha sharing in monozygotic twins was systematically underestimated by recombination models, whereas sharing between unrelated individuals was in agreement with the recombination models. Compared with coincidental sharing between unrelated individuals, out-of-frame TCR alpha sequences shared between twins showed an excess of sequences with low generation probability. Because the same donors could not be followed over many years, the conclusions relied on cross-sectional statistical analysis.

A remark on this clonotype: Which antigen it targets is not known. Per-base quality was not reported, and no clone a single base away is much larger than it.

Every donor in the study was a healthy Caucasian. Three pairs of female monozygotic twins, all aged about 18 to 29 years, made up the twin cohort. Positive isolation kits from Invitrogen were used to isolate the CD4+ and CD8+ T cell populations. Libraries were constructed by 5' RACE. The run used an Illumina HiSeq 2000. A universal primer binding site was introduced by template switching, and a unique molecular identifier was present in the final cDNA, enabling accurate counting of TCR cDNA molecules. Specific primers in the conserved constant-segment region were used to synthesize first-strand cDNA for the TCR alpha and beta chains. To control for contamination, each cDNA library was double barcoded with a SMART-Mk sample barcode plus Illumina barcodes. TruSeq adapter sequences along with Illumina sample barcodes were introduced in two successive PCR steps. Sequencing of the TCR alpha and beta cDNA libraries was done on the Illumina HiSeq platform using custom primers. The authors' analysis ran thus. MiGEC processed the raw reads to extract unique molecular identifiers, while MiXCR was used to determine the CDR3 positions. Recombination models were inferred per individual with the repgenHMM and IGoR tools using an EM algorithm. The analysis of shared clonotypes was done with the tcR package in R, with sharing normalized by the product of cloneset sizes. Out-of-frame nonproductive sequences were analyzed to study raw recombination free of thymic and clonal selection effects. The raw public data were reprocessed by TCRdb itself: fastp quality trimming at Q25, MiXCR clonotype calling, in-frame beta chains only. Rows are unified per CDR3 protein, each entry keeping the most common DNA and genes. None of the V and J calls come from the authors' own analysis; TCRdb made them. The sample profile shows roughly 470,000 distinct CDR3 sequences; around 15% of them were found once. The ten largest make up more than 0.8% of the sample.

The germline V gene encodes CDR1 SEHNR and CDR2 FQNEAQ (reference sequence). V is cut by 4 bases and J by 9 bases, and the space between the germline ends is 24 bases. The CDR3, cysteine through phenylalanine, is 16 amino acids long. Only the CDR3 region is kept as DNA, spanning 48 bases read in frame from base 1. The same sample was also studied in work on yellow fever vaccine responses in identical twins. Per the second study: According to the authors, in identical twins the way T cells responded to vaccination appeared partly convergent and partly personalized. The study precisely tracked vaccine-responding T cell clones in identical twins.

Source material: CD4+ T cells sorted from blood. Recombination joined TRBV7-9 with TRBJ2-5; TRBD1 might be the D gene, on 7 matching bases. The TCR sequence derives from a woman aged 18-29 years in good health. The CDR3 in this case is CASSSEGGQPNWAQYF. DNA sequence: TGTGCCAGCAGCTCCGAGGGGGGACAGCCAAATTGGGCCCAGTACTTC.